The rows below give T cell receptor beta chains drawn from one sample of a study of blood T cell repertoires in COVID-19. Sequenced by immunoSEQ multiplex PCR; TCRdb stores in-frame clones only, minus some. The sample contains about 130,000 clones, approximately 80% of which appear only once. Sequenced sample: peripheral blood. The source of these receptors is a man aged 60 to 69 who had recovered from COVID-19. CDR3s include the opening cysteine and the closing phenylalanine or tryptophan. Each record gives: clone size, V gene, J gene, D gene, CDR3 DNA, CDR3 protein. D genes are given only for firm matches. Where a row states a size, it is once, few, many or the class of an expanded clone; other rows omit it.

once	TRBV9	TRBJ2-1	NA	TGTGCCAGCAGCTCCAATTCCTACAATGAGCAGTTCTTC	CASSSNSYNEQFF
once	TRBV4-3	TRBJ1-2	TRBD1	TGCGCCAGCAGCTACGGATCAGGGGGCCCAAGCTATGGCTACACCTTC	CASSYGSGGPSYGYTF
NA	TRBV7-2	TRBJ2-5	NA	TGTGCCAGCAGCTCCTTATTGGGGGCGCACCAGTACTTC	CASSSLLGAHQYF
NA	TRBV9	TRBJ2-1	TRBD2	TGTGCCAGCAGCGTAAGCGGGAGCTACAATGAGCAGTTCTTC	CASSVSGSYNEQFF
NA	TRBV5-1	TRBJ1-1	NA	TGCGCCAGCAGCTTGGATGTCCGGGACTGGTCTGAAGCTTTCTTT	CASSLDVRDWSEAFF
NA	TRBV19	TRBJ2-1	TRBD1	TGTGCCAGTAGTACCGACAGGGTTGGAGTAAATGAGCAGTTCTTC	CASSTDRVGVNEQFF
few	TRBV19	TRBJ2-7	NA	TGTGCCAGTGAGCCGAGGAGCTCCTACGAGCAGTACTTC	CASEPRSSYEQYF
NA	TRBV6-1	TRBJ2-5	TRBD2	TGTGCCAGCAGTGCGGGACTAGCGGGAGCGGGGTTTTGGGAGACCCAGTACTTC	CASSAGLAGAGFWETQYF
NA	TRBV2	TRBJ2-7	TRBD2	TGTGCCAGCAGTCCCCTACTAGCGGGGGATTACGAGCAGTACTTC	CASSPLLAGDYEQYF
NA	TRBV19	TRBJ2-1	NA	TGTGCCAGTAGTATTCTCGGCGGGCCAAGCTACAATGAGCAGTTCTTC	CASSILGGPSYNEQFF
NA	TRBV4-3	TRBJ2-1	NA	TGCGCCAGCAGCCAAGGGGCCAGCTCCTACAATGAGCAGTTCTTC	CASSQGASSYNEQFF
NA	TRBV30	TRBJ2-1	TRBD1	TGTGCCTGGGCGGACAGGGTGAATGAGCAGTTCTTC	CAWADRVNEQFF
NA	TRBV2	TRBJ2-1	TRBD1	TGTGCCAGCAGTCAACTTACGGACAGGGGGCTTCGTGAGCAGTTCTTC	CASSQLTDRGLREQFF
once	TRBV7-2	TRBJ2-5	NA	TGTGCCAGCAGCCCCATGACTGTCGCCGAGACCCAGTACTTC	CASSPMTVAETQYF
once	TRBV29-1	TRBJ1-2	TRBD1	TGCAGCGTACTAACAGGGGTCAACTATGGCTACACCTTC	CSVLTGVNYGYTF
NA	TRBV18	TRBJ1-1	TRBD1	TGTGCCAGCTCACGGGACAGGACTGAAGCTTTCTTT	CASSRDRTEAFF
NA	TRBV11-1	TRBJ1-1	TRBD1	TGTGCCAGCAGCCCTGACAGGGGTACTGAAGCTTTCTTT	CASSPDRGTEAFF
NA	TRBV6-1	TRBJ1-1	NA	TGTGCCAGCAGTGAAGTGAGAGGAAGGAAGAACACTGAAGCTTTCTTT	CASSEVRGRKNTEAFF
NA	TRBV3-1/TRBV3-2	TRBJ2-1	NA	TGTGCCAGCAGCCCCTCCGGCAGGGCCTACAATGAGCAGTTCTTC	CASSPSGRAYNEQFF
few	TRBV5-4	TRBJ1-5	NA	TGTGCCAGCAGCTTGGCCCCAAATCAGCCCCAGCATTTT	CASSLAPNQPQHF
NA	TRBV28	TRBJ2-7	NA	TGTGCCAGCAGTTTTGAGGGTGGGGCCTACGAGCAGTACTTC	CASSFEGGAYEQYF
NA	TRBV7-9	TRBJ2-3	NA	TGTGCGGGGCTAAACACAGATACGCAGTATTTT	CAGLNTDTQYF
NA	TRBV6-4	TRBJ2-7	NA	TGTGCCAGCAGTGAGGTCTCAGGGGCCGAGCAGTACTTC	CASSEVSGAEQYF
NA	TRBV9	TRBJ2-7	TRBD1	TGTGCCAGCAGCGCCCGGGACAGCAACTCCTACGAGCAGTACTTC	CASSARDSNSYEQYF
NA	TRBV7-2	TRBJ2-2	TRBD2	TGTGCCAGCAGCGTCCGACTAGCGGGCACCGGGGAGCTGTTTTTT	CASSVRLAGTGELFF
NA	TRBV5-3	TRBJ1-2	NA	TGTGCCAGAAGCTTGGCGAAGGCGGAGGACGGCTACTATGGCTACACCTTC	CARSLAKAEDGYYGYTF
NA	TRBV6-5	TRBJ2-3	NA	TGTGCCAGCCTAAATCGGGGGAAGAAGGCAGATACGCAGTATTTT	CASLNRGKKADTQYF
NA	TRBV3-1/TRBV3-2	TRBJ1-1	TRBD1	TGTGCCAGCAGCAACCGACAGGGGGTGAACACTGAAGCTTTCTTT	CASSNRQGVNTEAFF
few	TRBV4-2	TRBJ1-2	TRBD1	TGTGCCAGCAGCGAAGGGACAGACTATGGCTACACCTTC	CASSEGTDYGYTF